This TCR beta chain was recorded in a study of T cell repertoires in cytomegalovirus infection. Study overall: Selection of CMV epitopes for the study included recently identified HLA-C-restricted and well-studied HLA-B-restricted ones. Indications of both CMV infection and matching HLA type were provided by public TCR beta signatures.

Study-level results: Clonotype analysis showed dominance of the ex vivo response by HLA-C-restricted CMV-specific TCR beta clonotypes.

V was cut by 6 bases and J by 3 bases, with 21 bases left in between. CDR3 length: 16 amino acids. Germline V gene lookup returns CDR1 MNHEY and CDR2 SVGEGT. Via MiXCR, TCRdb re-called the reads, giving one row per CDR3 protein. The table has under 200,000 distinct CDR3 sequences, roughly 21% seen once; the top ten hold under 30%. This clonotype was seen only a few times. The antigen remains unidentified. Material: CD8+ T cells from cultured PBMCs, obtained from culture after CMV antigen stimulation. The rearrangement uses TRBV6-2 or TRBV6-3 and TRBJ2-7, with D perhaps TRBD1 or TRBD2 (5 bases each). This clonotype was obtained from a human donor in good health (CMV status not recorded). Some clones in this sample may be carry-over from other donors' samples. CDR3 in amino acids: CASSYGTEEIFYEQYF. As DNA, the CDR3 is TGTGCCAGCAGCTACGGGACGGAAGAAATTTTCTACGAGCAGTACTTC.